The clone carrying this T cell receptor (beta chain) was detected only once. Its target is unknown. One base away lies a much larger clone, so this may be a sequencing read error. This CDR3 region has 12 residues. V was trimmed by 7 bases and J by 4 bases, leaving 12 bases between them. CDR1 and CDR2 (germline): DFQATT, SNEGSKA (reference sequence). Libraries of naive CD8 cells were prepared from roughly 18,000 to 920,000 sorted cells using 10%, 30% or 50% RNA. Sorting isolated naive CD8 T cells as CD8+CD4-CCR7+CD45RA+ events. This sample was included in a study of molecular identifiers for immune sequencing clone quantification. Points from the study as a whole: Jurkat TCR RNA spiked in from one cell (amid more than 850,000 naive cells) was reportedly detectable.

TCRdb reprocessed the PCR reads via MiXCR and lists one record per CDR3 protein. The profile shows approximately 550,000 distinct CDR3 sequences, 20% to 25% of them singletons. Sample: naive CD8+ T cells from blood, with Jurkat cell RNA spiked in. The subset is: FACS-sorted CD8+CD4-CCR7+CD45RA+ naive T cells. The source of this sequence is a human donor in good health. Some libraries in this study had Jurkat cell RNA spiked in. This chain uses TRBV20-1 with TRBJ2-3; D is unclear. CDR3 residues: CSGYTAADTQYF. The CDR3 DNA is TGCAGTGGTTACACAGCTGCAGATACGCAGTATTTT.